Each of the 19 T cell receptor beta chains below was sequenced from the same sample in a study of blood T cell repertoires in COVID-19. This table comes from immunoSEQ multiplex PCR, and its TCRdb copy is limited to in-frame clones, with some not included. The sample includes 130,000 or so clones, 80% to 85% of them seen just once. The sequenced sample consisted of peripheral blood. The receptor source for this set is a man between 60 and 70 years old with acute or convalescent COVID-19.

This clone was seen just once. The genes are TRBV27 and TRBJ2-7; D is perhaps TRBD1 (6 bases). The length of the CDR3 is 14 residues. With 0 bases removed from V and 2 bases from J, the gap between germline ends came to 8 bases. The germline gives CDR1 MNHEY, CDR2 SMNVEV (reference sequence). The CDR3 region is CASSLSQGPYEQYF. The CDR3 nucleotides are TGTGCCAGCAGTTTATCGCAGGGGCCCTACGAGCAGTACTTC.

The chain links TRBV9 to TRBJ2-3, with 10 bases aligning to TRBD2. Trimming at V came to 4 bases and at J to 0 bases, leaving 8 bases not matched to a gene. The V gene's germline CDR1 is SGDLS and CDR2 YYNGEE. The CDR3 length is 17 residues. CDR3 in DNA: TGTGCCAGCAGCCCCAAACTAGCGGGGATTAGCACAGATACGCAGTATTTT. Amino acids: CASSPKLAGISTDTQYF.

The chain uses TRBV27 and TRBJ2-4; 9 bases line up with TRBD2. The ends lost 0 bases at V and 0 bases at J; junction bases unmatched: 3. Germline V CDR1 and CDR2: MNHEY, SMNVEV (reference sequence). This CDR3 is built from 17 residues. This chain's CDR3 is CASSLSPSGIAKNIQYF. CDR3 DNA sequence: TGTGCCAGCAGTTTATCGCCTAGCGGGATAGCCAAAAACATTCAGTACTTC.

This clone occurred once. The chain has TRBV19 and TRBJ2-2; TRBD1 agrees at 11 bases. Germline trimming cut 1 base from V and 4 bases from J; bases unmatched to any gene: 2. Per the germline V gene, CDR1 is LNHDA and CDR2 is SQIVND (reference sequence). The CDR3 runs 16 residues. CDR3 nucleotides: TGTGCCAGTAGTATAGCCGGGACAGGGGGCACCGGGGAGCTGTTTTTT. It yields the protein CASSIAGTGGTGELFF.

The rearrangement uses TRBV20-1 and TRBJ2-3; TRBD2 aligns across 10 bases. Germline V gene lookup returns CDR1 DFQATT and CDR2 SNEGSKA (reference sequence). The CDR3 runs 16 residues. The V segment lost 4 bases and the J segment 4 bases; nucleotides outside the gene matches: 11. The CDR3 sequence: CSANDPLAGSADTQYF. The CDR3 DNA follows: TGCAGTGCTAATGACCCACTAGCGGGGTCCGCAGATACGCAGTATTTT.

The chain recombines TRBV5-6 with TRBJ2-7; D might be TRBD2 (6 bases). Trimming stripped 1 base from V and 0 bases from J, with 11 bases between. The CDR3 totals 15 residues. Germline V gene data show CDR1 as SGHDT and CDR2 as YYEEEE. CDR3 coding DNA: TGTGCCAGCAGCTTGCCCCTAGCGTACTCCTACGAGCAGTACTTC. Protein: CASSLPLAYSYEQYF.

The chain joins TRBV21-1 to TRBJ2-6; the DNA was not used to check the table's D call, TRBD1. TRBV21-1 is shown as a pseudogene. This CDR3 is 23 amino acids long. The CDR3 DNA is TGTGCCAGCAGCAGGGGGACAGGGACCATAGGACCTCTTTCCCTATCTGGGGCCAACGTCCTGACTTTC. The encoded protein is CASSRGTGTIGPLSLSGANVLTF.

The rearrangement uses TRBV11-2 and TRBJ1-2; weak D call: TRBD1 (5 bases). The V gene lost 0 bases and the J gene lost 8 bases, with 13 bases spanning the gap. The CDR3 is 14 amino acids. Germline V gives CDR1 SGHAT, CDR2 FQNNGV. The CDR3 reads CASSLERGFGGYTF. CDR3 sequence (DNA): TGTGCCAGCAGCTTAGAGCGGGGGTTCGGGGGCTACACCTTC.

This clone was counted a single time. The V and J genes are TRBV9 and TRBJ2-2; tentative D call: TRBD2 (6 bases). CDR3 length: 15 residues. The V gene's germline CDR1 is SGDLS and CDR2 YYNGEE. The V and J ends lost 0 bases and 5 bases respectively, with 11 bases between them. CDR3 DNA sequence: TGTGCCAGCAGCGTAGTGAGCGGGTATACCGGGGAGCTGTTTTTT. Translation gives CASSVVSGYTGELFF.

The rearrangement uses TRBV7-9 and TRBJ2-7, with 8 bases fitting TRBD1. Per germline, CDR1 SEHNR and CDR2 FQNEAQ (reference sequence). The CDR3 loop spans 16 amino acids. V shed 5 bases, J shed 0 bases, and the junction held 9 bases outside the gene matches. The CDR3 coding sequence is TGTGCCAGCAGCCCCCAGACAGGGGCCCACTCCTACGAGCAGTACTTC. Translation: CASSPQTGAHSYEQYF.

The chain is built from TRBV7-8 and TRBJ1-1; 9 nucleotides agree with TRBD1. Germline V CDR1 and CDR2: SGHVS, FQNEAQ. The CDR3 consists of 16 residues. Trimming took 0 bases from V and 4 from J; bases not matched to a gene: 6. CDR3 DNA sequence: TGTGCCAGCAGCTTAGCCGGGACAGGGCTGGGCACTGAAGCTTTCTTT. Translation: CASSLAGTGLGTEAFF.

V gene TRBV9 combines with J gene TRBJ2-7; D unresolved. In germline, CDR1 is SGDLS, CDR2 YYNGEE. V was trimmed by 4 bases and J by 2 bases, leaving 16 bases between them. The CDR3 is 15 residues long. In DNA form, the CDR3 reads TGTGCCAGCAGCCCTCAGGATGTCCTCACCTACGAGCAGTACTTC. It translates to CASSPQDVLTYEQYF.

V gene TRBV30 combines with J gene TRBJ2-2; D remains unclear. The CDR3 runs to 13 residues. Germline CDR1 reads GTSNPN; CDR2 reads SVGIG (reference sequence). V lost 2 bases to trimming and J lost 6 bases, with 10 bases between them. CDR3 residues: CAWSRTVPGELFF. CDR3 nucleotide sequence: TGTGCCTGGAGTCGAACAGTCCCCGGGGAGCTGTTTTTT.

The chain combines TRBV12-3 or TRBV12-4 with TRBJ2-5; D gene uncertain. The CDR3 consists of 13 residues. The ends were cut back, 7 bases at V and 2 bases at J, with 11 bases in the middle. The CDR3 loop reads CASNRGDQETQYF. CDR3 coding DNA: TGTGCCAGCAATCGCGGAGATCAAGAGACCCAGTACTTC.

The chain recombines TRBV5-1 with TRBJ1-2; no clear D gene. Germline CDR1 SGHRS, CDR2 YFSETQ. This CDR3 spans 15 amino acids. The V and J ends lost 4 bases and 0 bases respectively, with 13 bases between them. The CDR3 DNA is TGCGCCAGCAGCCAAGCGCCGGGAACTAACTATGGCTACACCTTC. Its protein product is CASSQAPGTNYGYTF.

This clone was counted only a few times. CDR3 region: CSVDRGSEAFF. The CDR3 DNA sequence: TGCAGTGTCGACAGGGGATCTGAAGCTTTCTTT. The chain joins TRBV20-1 to TRBJ1-1; 8 bases are a match to TRBD1. The V gene's germline CDR1 is DFQATT and CDR2 SNEGSKA (reference sequence). The length of the CDR3 is 11 residues. Trimming removed 7 bases from V and 6 bases from J; junction bases left unmatched: 4.

This chain connects TRBV6-5 to TRBJ1-2, with TRBD1 matching over 7 bases. Losses at the gene ends were 6 bases for V and 4 bases for J; bases not matched to a gene: 5. This CDR3 spans 13 amino acids. CDR1 and CDR2 from the germline V gene are MNHEY and SVGAGI. CDR3 sequence reads: CASRPGQVYGYTF. The CDR3 DNA sequence: TGTGCCAGCAGACCCGGACAGGTCTATGGCTACACCTTC.

The rearrangement links TRBV11-2 to TRBJ1-1, with a tentative D call TRBD1 (5 bases). Germline lookup yields CDR1 SGHAT and CDR2 FQNNGV. The germline V and J ends were trimmed by 7 bases and 4 bases, with 13 bases remaining between them. The CDR3 is made up of 13 amino acids. CDR3 bases: TGTGCCAGCACCGAAGTCCAGGGCACTGAAGCTTTCTTT. It specifies CASTEVQGTEAFF.

This rearrangement joins TRBV6-5 to TRBJ2-3; 8 nucleotides line up with TRBD2. With 4 bases clipped from V and 6 bases from J, the junction kept 0 bases outside the gene matches. CDR3 length: 12 residues. CDR1 is MNHEY, CDR2 SVGAGI, per germline. The CDR3 loop is CASSLAGDTQYF. CDR3 sequence (DNA): TGTGCCAGCAGTTTAGCGGGGGATACGCAGTATTTT.